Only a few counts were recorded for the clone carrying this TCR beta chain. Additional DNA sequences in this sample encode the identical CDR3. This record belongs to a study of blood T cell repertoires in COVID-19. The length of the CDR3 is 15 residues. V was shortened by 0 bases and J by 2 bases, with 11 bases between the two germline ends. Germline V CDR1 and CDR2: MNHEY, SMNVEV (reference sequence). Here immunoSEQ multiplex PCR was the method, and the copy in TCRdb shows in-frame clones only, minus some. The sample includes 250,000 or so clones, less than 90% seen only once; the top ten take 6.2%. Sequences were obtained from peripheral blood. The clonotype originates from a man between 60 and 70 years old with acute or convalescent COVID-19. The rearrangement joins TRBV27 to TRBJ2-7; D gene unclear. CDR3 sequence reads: CASSLSRGLPYEQYF. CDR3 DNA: TGTGCCAGCAGTTTATCGAGAGGATTACCCTACGAGCAGTACTTC.